These 27 T cell receptor beta chains were all obtained from the same sample, sequenced in a study of shared clonotypes between healthy human individuals (TCRdb year 2020). CD8 naive samples were CD45RO-negative cells positively selected for CCR7, giving a CD45RA+CCR7+ population that excluded TemRA cells. The library was generated by the immunoSEQ multiplex PCR assay. TCRdb holds this immuneACCESS table with in-frame rearrangements only. Some clones are missing; in checked studies, unresolved V genes explain under half, and the rest has no known cause. The sample has roughly 2,000,000 clones on record, 93% of them singletons. The top ten clones comprise under 2% of the sample. Sequencing was carried out using naive CD8+ T cells from PBMCs. This specimen's cell subset or site label, interpreted: CD45RA+CCR7+. The receptors here all came from a man younger than 35 in good health. Some clones in this sample may be carry-over from other donors' samples.

The rearrangement joins TRBV20-1 to TRBJ2-7; D unresolved. V lost 6 bases and J lost 0, with 6 bases in between. Germline V lookup: CDR1 DFQATT, CDR2 SNEGSKA (reference sequence). The CDR3 is 11 amino acids. The CDR3 region is CSAPYSYEQYF. The CDR3 DNA reads as TGCAGTGCCCCGTACTCCTACGAGCAGTACTTC.

The chain couples TRBV11-3 to TRBJ1-4; D call uncertain. Between the trimmed V and J ends, which lost 6 bases and 1 base, there was a span of 12 bases. The CDR3 is 15 residues long. Germline CDR1 SGHNT, CDR2 YENEEA. The CDR3 coding sequence is TGTGCCAGCAGTCGCGCGTGTGGAACTAATGAAAAACTGTTTTTT. This codes for CASSRACGTNEKLFF.

This clone has just a few counts. This chain uses TRBV19 with TRBJ1-5; D is ambiguous. This CDR3 has 12 amino acids. V lost 6 bases and J 3 bases, leaving 6 bases between the germline ends. Germline V gives CDR1 LNHDA, CDR2 SQIVND (reference sequence). In nucleotides, the CDR3 is TGTGCCAGTAGCCAATTCAATCAGCCCCAGCATTTT. Translation: CASSQFNQPQHF. Full variable domain (remainder filled in from reference TRBV19 and TRBJ1-5): DGGITQSPKYLFRKEGQNVTLSCEQNLNHDAMYWYRQDPGQGLRLIYYSQIVNDFQKGDIAEGYSVSREKKESFPLTVTSAQKNPTAFYLCASSQFNQPQHFGDGTRLSIL.

This chain joins TRBV27 and TRBJ2-1; 12 nucleotides line up with TRBD2. Germline loops: CDR1 MNHEY, CDR2 SMNVEV (reference sequence). The CDR3 has 15 amino acids. V was clipped by 5 bases and J by 7 bases; unmatched bases: 6. The CDR3 region has the DNA TGTGCCAGCAGTCTAGCGGGAGGGCCTATGAATGAGCAGTTCTTC. It encodes CASSLAGGPMNEQFF.

This sequence joins TRBV27 and TRBJ2-3, with 11 bases aligning to TRBD2. Unmatched junction bases numbered 5, after V lost 0 bases and J lost 3 bases. In germline, CDR1 is MNHEY, CDR2 SMNVEV (reference sequence). The CDR3 totals 17 residues. CDR3 sequence (DNA): TGTGCCAGCAGTTTATCGGCTAGCGGGAGGTTGACAGATACGCAGTATTTT. Amino acids: CASSLSASGRLTDTQYF.

The chain is built from TRBV7-6 and TRBJ2-1; D ambiguous. CDR1 is SGHVS, CDR2 FNYEAQ, per germline. The CDR3 has 14 residues. V was pared by 1 base and J by 7 bases, with 11 bases between. The CDR3, as DNA: TGTGCCAGCAGCTTAGGATCTGGTGAGAATGAGCAGTTCTTC. Its protein product is CASSLGSGENEQFF.

The CDR3: CAWSAASLEAFF. DNA for the CDR3: TGTGCCTGGAGCGCGGCGAGCCTTGAAGCTTTCTTT. This chain links TRBV30 with TRBJ1-1; the D is unclear. Germline CDR1 and CDR2: GTSNPN and SVGIG (reference sequence). The V end was cut by 3 bases, the J end by 7 bases, with 12 bases between. CDR3 length: 12 amino acids.

J is TRBJ1-1 and V is TRBV19, with D hard to call. V shed 0 bases and J shed 0 bases, with 14 bases lying between them. The CDR3 consists of 17 residues. From germline, CDR1 is LNHDA and CDR2 SQIVND (reference sequence). This CDR3 is CASSIDFDDLMNTEAFF. The DNA of the CDR3 is TGTGCCAGTAGTATAGATTTTGATGACCTCATGAACACTGAAGCTTTCTTT. Variable domain in full (rest from reference TRBV19 and TRBJ1-1): DGGITQSPKYLFRKEGQNVTLSCEQNLNHDAMYWYRQDPGQGLRLIYYSQIVNDFQKGDIAEGYSVSREKKESFPLTVTSAQKNPTAFYLCASSIDFDDLMNTEAFFGQGTRLTVV.

The rearrangement uses TRBV6-4 and TRBJ2-7; maybe TRBD2 (5 bases). Germline CDR1 reads MRHNA; CDR2 reads SNTAGT. V lost 0 bases, J lost 2 bases, and 20 bases lay in between. This CDR3 is 18 amino acids long. CDR3 residues: CASSDSVRRGRRTYEQYF. The CDR3 nucleotides read TGTGCCAGCAGTGACTCAGTCAGGAGAGGTAGGAGGACCTACGAGCAGTACTTC.

Details on this clone: Other DNA sequences in this sample translate to the same CDR3. The chain recombines TRBV9 with TRBJ2-7; D is unclear. Germline-derived CDR1 and CDR2 are SGDLS and YYNGEE. V was trimmed by 3 bases and J by 4 bases, leaving 8 bases between them. This CDR3 contains 12 residues. DNA of the CDR3: TGTGCCAGCAGCGCCGACAATTACGAGCAGTACTTC. Its translation: CASSADNYEQYF.

The rearrangement links TRBV5-1 to TRBJ1-2; 9 positions match TRBD1. V lost 4 bases, J lost 7 bases, and 17 bases stayed unmatched. The CDR3 sequence is 17 residues long. Germline CDR1 SGHRS, CDR2 YFSETQ. The CDR3 region is CASSRGPRDREILGYTF. The DNA for the CDR3 is TGCGCCAGCAGCCGGGGTCCTCGGGACAGGGAAATCCTTGGCTACACCTTC. The complete variable domain, with remaining parts taken from reference TRBV5-1 and TRBJ1-2, reads KAGVTQTPRYLIKTRGQQVTLSCSPISGHRSVSWYQQTPGQGLQFLFEYFSETQRNKGNFPGRFSGRQFSNSRSEMNVSTLELGDSALYLCASSRGPRDREILGYTFGSGTRLTVV.

The V call is TRBV7-9, the J call TRBJ2-5, with D possibly matching TRBD2 (6 bases). Germline V gene lookup returns CDR1 SEHNR and CDR2 FQNEAQ (reference sequence). V was trimmed by 5 bases and J by 0 bases, leaving 16 bases between them. The CDR3 runs to 16 residues. The CDR3 DNA reads TGTGCCAGCAGCCAGCGTGCGGAGGGGTACCAAGAGACCCAGTACTTC. Translating gives CASSQRAEGYQETQYF.

The gene calls are TRBV13 and TRBJ2-4; tentatively, D is TRBD2 (6 bases). Between the trimmed V and J ends, which lost 8 bases and 3 bases, there was a span of 17 bases. Germline lookup yields CDR1 PRHDT and CDR2 FYEKMQ (reference sequence). The CDR3 loop spans 15 amino acids. DNA of the CDR3: TGTGCCAGCCGCGCAGGAGGGGCGGACAAAAACATTCAGTACTTC. It is translated as CASRAGGADKNIQYF.

This clone was counted a few times. The rearrangement joins TRBV5-1 to TRBJ2-3, with D hard to call. The CDR3 spans 13 residues. CDR1 is SGHRS, CDR2 YFSETQ, per germline. V gave up 1 base and J gave up 0 bases, with 3 bases separating them. CDR3 coding DNA: TGCGCCAGCAGCTTGCACAGCACAGATACGCAGTATTTT. Protein: CASSLHSTDTQYF.

Notes on this clone: Other DNA sequences within the sample encode an identical CDR3. The chain couples TRBV19 to TRBJ1-5, with 11 bases aligning to TRBD1. CDR3 length equals 14 residues. Germline trimming cut 2 bases from V and 7 bases from J; bases unmatched to any gene: 1. The germline V gene encodes CDR1 LNHDA and CDR2 SQIVND (reference sequence). CDR3 DNA: TGTGCCAGTAGTATACGGGACAGGGGGCAGCCCCAGCATTTT. Amino acids: CASSIRDRGQPQHF.

The CDR3 DNA follows: TGTGCCAGCAGCGGGCGCCCAGGGGGCGACACCATGAACACTGAAGCTTTCTTT. This translates into CASSGRPGGDTMNTEAFF. The V and J genes are TRBV9 and TRBJ1-1, with TRBD1 matching over 8 bases. The CDR3 is 18 amino acids. Germline values: CDR1 SGDLS, CDR2 YYNGEE. V shed 3 bases and J 0 bases; nucleotides not matched to a gene: 13.

The chain couples TRBV21-1 to TRBJ2-2; the table names TRBD1, a call not compared with the DNA. TRBV21-1 corresponds to a pseudogene. There are 15 residues in the CDR3. The CDR3 is CASPIQGPDTGELFF. The DNA for the CDR3 is TGTGCCAGCCCCATACAGGGGCCGGACACCGGGGAGCTGTTTTTT.

The chain links TRBV19 to TRBJ1-5; D is undetermined. Trimming took 3 bases from V and 0 from J, leaving 15 bases between them. This CDR3 is 17 amino acids long. Germline lookup yields CDR1 LNHDA and CDR2 SQIVND (reference sequence). CDR3 amino acids: CASSIWSEHLSNQPQHF. The CDR3 DNA is TGTGCCAGTAGTATTTGGTCGGAGCACCTTAGCAATCAGCCCCAGCATTTT.

The chain has TRBV7-9 and TRBJ1-4; D gene uncertain. Looked up from germline, CDR1 is SEHNR and CDR2 is FQNEAQ (reference sequence). This CDR3 is 15 amino acids long. Trimming took off 2 bases at V and 3 bases at J, with 10 bases between the two ends. The CDR3 spells CASSLLLGPNEKLFF. DNA of the CDR3: TGTGCCAGCAGCTTATTACTGGGTCCTAATGAAAAACTGTTTTTT.

For the CDR3, the DNA is TGTGCCAGCAGTTTGGACATAAACTATGGCTACACCTTC. It translates to CASSLDINYGYTF. The chain joins TRBV6-5 to TRBJ1-2, with TRBD1 as a possible D gene (5 bases). CDR1 MNHEY and CDR2 SVGAGI come from the germline V gene. The V end lost 4 bases, the J end lost 2 bases, and 8 bases lay between the germline ends. The CDR3 loop spans 13 amino acids.

The J gene is TRBJ2-1, the V gene TRBV7-8; possibly TRBD1 for D (5 bases). The CDR3 sequence is 16 residues long. CDR1 SGHVS and CDR2 FQNEAQ come from the germline V gene. Trimming left V 3 bases short and J 5 bases short, with 17 bases between. This chain's CDR3 is CASSFRGASPHNEQFF. The CDR3 bases are TGTGCCAGCAGCTTTAGGGGCGCCTCTCCCCACAATGAGCAGTTCTTC.

Here the CDR3 DNA reads TGTGCCAGCAGCCTCCTTGCGGGAGGGAACACCGGGGAGCTGTTTTTT. It is translated as CASSLLAGGNTGELFF. V usage is TRBV7-9 and J usage is TRBJ2-2; 8 nucleotides match TRBD2. Losses at the gene ends were 5 bases for V and 1 base for J; bases not matched to a gene: 6. The CDR3 has 16 residues. Germline CDR1 and CDR2: SEHNR and FQNEAQ (reference sequence).

The V call is TRBV19, the J call TRBJ1-4, with 9 bases aligning to TRBD1. This CDR3 has 17 amino acids. J gave up 8 bases and V 4 bases, and 14 bases lay outside the gene matches. Per germline, CDR1 LNHDA and CDR2 SQIVND (reference sequence). The CDR3 sequence: CASSSAVMGQGREKLFF. The CDR3 region has the DNA TGTGCCAGTAGTAGTGCCGTGATGGGACAGGGAAGAGAAAAACTGTTTTTT.

The chain recombines TRBV27 with TRBJ2-1; 7 bases map to TRBD2. This CDR3 has 18 amino acids. In germline, CDR1 is MNHEY, CDR2 SMNVEV (reference sequence). V dropped 8 bases and J dropped 2; count of bases not matched to a gene: 18. For the CDR3, the DNA is TGTGCCAGCGGATCTTCCTACACCCAAGCGGGACCCTACAATGAGCAGTTCTTC. Protein: CASGSSYTQAGPYNEQFF.

The chain carries TRBV5-6 and TRBJ2-4, with D unresolved. V was shortened by 0 bases and J by 7 bases, with 11 bases between the two germline ends. Germline loops: CDR1 SGHDT, CDR2 YYEEEE. The CDR3 has 14 amino acids. The chain's CDR3 is CASSLEGRRNIQYF. The CDR3 nucleotides are TGTGCCAGCAGCTTGGAGGGCAGGCGCAACATTCAGTACTTC.

This clone has only one observation. The J gene is TRBJ2-2, the V gene TRBV29-1; D uncertain. The CDR3 sequence is 15 residues long. Between the trimmed V and J ends, which lost 1 base and 4 bases, there was a span of 13 bases. Germline V lookup: CDR1 SQVTM, CDR2 ANQGSEA. The CDR3 loop is CSVEGHIDSTGELFF. CDR3 sequence (DNA): TGCAGCGTTGAAGGGCACATCGATAGCACCGGGGAGCTGTTTTTT.

This sequence joins TRBV9 and TRBJ2-5; D might be TRBD2 (6 bases). Trimming left V 7 bases short and J 3 bases short, with 13 bases between. Looked up from germline, CDR1 is SGDLS and CDR2 is YYNGEE. The CDR3 has 13 amino acids. CDR3 DNA: TGTGCCAGCGCCGCCGGAGGGAAAGAGACCCAGTACTTC. This codes for CASAAGGKETQYF.